Each of the 3 T cell receptor beta chains below was sequenced from the same sample in a study of T cell clonality in common variable immunodeficiency. Clones were sequenced by immunoSEQ multiplex PCR, and TCRdb holds only the in-frame ones, with some missing. Altogether some 54,000 clones were found in the sample, and no singletons occur. The specimen was peripheral blood mononuclear cells. The receptors stem from a person aged 18 to 69 in good health.

Many counts were recorded for this clone. Coverage ceases 3 residues before the CDR3 finishes, and the germline J gene fills in the end. The chain has TRBV7-6 and TRBJ2-5, with 9 bases matching TRBD2. Germline CDR1 reads SGHVS; CDR2 reads FNYEAQ. V gave up 5 bases and J gave up 5 bases; unmatched junction bases: 18. The CDR3 sequence is 18 residues long. Here the CDR3 reads CASSAVLAAGGVWETQYF. CDR3 DNA, as far as it was read: TGTGCCAGCAGCGCCGTCCTTGCAGCGGGGGGCGTCTGGGAGACC. The variable domain in full, with the rest retrieved from reference TRBV7-6 and TRBJ2-5, is GAGVSQSPRYKVTKRGQDVALRCDPISGHVSLYWYRQALGQGPEFLTYFNYEAQQDKSGLPNDRFSAERPEGSISTLTIQRTEQRDSAMYRCASSAVLAAGGVWETQYFGPGTRLLVL.

This clone was found many times. The read falls 3 residues short of the CDR3 end, and the missing part is taken from the germline J gene. The chain links TRBV19 to TRBJ1-5; 7 positions match TRBD1. Trimming at V came to 1 base and at J to 5 bases, leaving 8 bases not matched to a gene. Germline loops: CDR1 LNHDA, CDR2 SQIVND (reference sequence). The CDR3 covers 16 residues. The CDR3 loop reads CASSIAVRGIHQPQHF. The CDR3 bases that were read are TGTGCCAGTAGTATAGCGGTCAGGGGGATTCATCAGCCC.

This clone was detected ten times or more. The read stops 3 residues short of the end of the CDR3; the missing end is completed from the germline J gene. This chain connects TRBV19 to TRBJ2-3; TRBD1 agrees at 9 bases. Trimming at V came to 3 bases and at J to 4 bases, leaving 8 bases not matched to a gene. Germline V gives CDR1 LNHDA, CDR2 SQIVND (reference sequence). This CDR3 contains 16 residues. The CDR3: CASSMGQGRAPDTQYF. The covered CDR3 bases are TGTGCCAGTAGTATGGGACAGGGACGGGCCCCAGATACG.